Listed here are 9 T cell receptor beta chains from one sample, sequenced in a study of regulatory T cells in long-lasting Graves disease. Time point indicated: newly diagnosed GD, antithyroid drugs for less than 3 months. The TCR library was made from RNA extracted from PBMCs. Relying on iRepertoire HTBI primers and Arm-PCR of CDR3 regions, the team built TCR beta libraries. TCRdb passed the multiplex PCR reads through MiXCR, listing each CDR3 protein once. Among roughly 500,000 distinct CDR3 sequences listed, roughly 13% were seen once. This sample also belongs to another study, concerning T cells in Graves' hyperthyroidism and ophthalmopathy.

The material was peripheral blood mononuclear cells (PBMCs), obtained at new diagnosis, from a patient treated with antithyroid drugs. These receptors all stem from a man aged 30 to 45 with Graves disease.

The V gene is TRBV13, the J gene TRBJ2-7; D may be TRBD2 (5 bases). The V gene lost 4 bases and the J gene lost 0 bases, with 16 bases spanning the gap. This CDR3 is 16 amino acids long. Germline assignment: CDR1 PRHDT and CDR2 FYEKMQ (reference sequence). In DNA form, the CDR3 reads TGTGCCAGCAGCTCGCTCCTTAGTGGGAGCTCCTACGAGCAGTACTTC. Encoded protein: CASSSLLSGSSYEQYF.

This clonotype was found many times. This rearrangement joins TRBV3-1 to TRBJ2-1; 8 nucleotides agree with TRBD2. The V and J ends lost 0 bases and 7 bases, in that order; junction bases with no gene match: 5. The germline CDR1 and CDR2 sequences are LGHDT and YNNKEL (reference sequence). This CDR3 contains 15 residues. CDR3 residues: CASSQDGSGKNEQFF. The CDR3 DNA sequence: TGTGCCAGCAGCCAAGATGGTAGCGGGAAAAATGAGCAGTTCTTC.

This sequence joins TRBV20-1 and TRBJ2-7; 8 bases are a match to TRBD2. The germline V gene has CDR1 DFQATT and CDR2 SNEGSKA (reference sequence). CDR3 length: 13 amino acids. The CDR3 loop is CRARGVGVYEQYF. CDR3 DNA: TGCAGGGCGCGGGGGGTAGGGGTCTACGAGCAGTACTTC.

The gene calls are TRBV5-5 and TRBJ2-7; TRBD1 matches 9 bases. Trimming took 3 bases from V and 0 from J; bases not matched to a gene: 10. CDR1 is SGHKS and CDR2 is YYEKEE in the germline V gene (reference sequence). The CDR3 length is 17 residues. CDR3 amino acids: CASSSGTGRGSSYEQYF. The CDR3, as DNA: TGTGCCAGCAGCTCTGGGACAGGGAGGGGAAGCTCCTACGAGCAGTACTTC. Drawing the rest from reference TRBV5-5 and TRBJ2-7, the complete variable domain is DAGVTQSPTHLIKTRGQQVTLRCSPISGHKSVSWYQQVLGQGPQFIFQYYEKEERGRGNFPDRFSARQFPNYSSELNVNALLLGDSALYLCASSSGTGRGSSYEQYFGPGTRLTVT.

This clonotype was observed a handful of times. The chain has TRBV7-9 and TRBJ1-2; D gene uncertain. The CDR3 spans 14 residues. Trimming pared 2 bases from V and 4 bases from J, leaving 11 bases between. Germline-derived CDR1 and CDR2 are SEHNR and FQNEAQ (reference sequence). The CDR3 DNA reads TGTGCCAGCAGCTTACCCCCGGGCGCCTATGGCTACACCTTC. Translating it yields CASSLPPGAYGYTF.

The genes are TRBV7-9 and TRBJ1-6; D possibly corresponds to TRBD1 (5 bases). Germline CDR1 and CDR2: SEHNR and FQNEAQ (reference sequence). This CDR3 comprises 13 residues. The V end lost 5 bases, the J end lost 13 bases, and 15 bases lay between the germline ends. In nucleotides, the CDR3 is TGTGCCAGCAGCGTAGAGGACATCCAGCCCCTCCACTTT. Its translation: CASSVEDIQPLHF.

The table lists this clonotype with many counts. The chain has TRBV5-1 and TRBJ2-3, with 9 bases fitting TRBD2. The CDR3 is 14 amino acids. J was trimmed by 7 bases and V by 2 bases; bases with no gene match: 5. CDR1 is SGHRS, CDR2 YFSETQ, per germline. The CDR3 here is CASSFPGTSYTQYF. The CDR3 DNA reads TGCGCCAGCAGCTTCCCCGGGACTAGCTATACGCAGTATTTT.

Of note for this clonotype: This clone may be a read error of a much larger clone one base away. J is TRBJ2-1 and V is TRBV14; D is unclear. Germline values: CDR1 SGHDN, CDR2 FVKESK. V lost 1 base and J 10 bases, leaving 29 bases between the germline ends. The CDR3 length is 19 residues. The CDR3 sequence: CASSQVKVDGSSFSYEQFF. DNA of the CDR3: TGTGCCAGCAGCCAAGTTAAGGTGGACGGGTCGTCGTTCTCCTACGAGCAGTTCTTC.

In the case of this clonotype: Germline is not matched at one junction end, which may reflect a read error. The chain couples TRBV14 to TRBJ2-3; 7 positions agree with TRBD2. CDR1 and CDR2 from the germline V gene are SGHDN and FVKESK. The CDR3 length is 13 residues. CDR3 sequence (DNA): TGTGCCAGCAGCCCCCGAAGGTGGCGGGAGCAGTGTTTT. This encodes CASSPRRWREQCF.